Listed below are T cell receptor beta chains from one sample, sequenced in a study of CD8 T cells in ankylosing spondylitis. Via MiXCR, TCRdb re-called the 5' RACE reads, giving one row per CDR3 protein. Counted here are 300,000 to 400,000 distinct CDR3 sequences, about 9.9% occurring once; the ten biggest clones make up 9.1%. The material sequenced was blood, either unsorted or a sorted T cell fraction (not recorded which). These receptors all come from a female donor with ankylosing spondylitis or in good health (not recorded which). The CDR3 runs from the conserved cysteine through the conserved F or W. The D gene is left open where the match is weak. Clone size appears in some rows only: once, few, many, or a class for an expanded clone.

D: TRBD1
size: few
J: TRBJ2-2
V: TRBV6-2/TRBV6-3
CDR3: CASSLYRGANTGELFF
DNA: TGTGCCAGCAGCCTTTACAGGGGCGCAAACACCGGGGAGCTGTTTTTT

D: -
size: few
J: TRBJ1-1
V: TRBV5-1
CDR3: CASSLVWGRNTEAFF
DNA: TGCGCCAGCAGCTTGGTATGGGGTAGGAACACTGAAGCTTTCTTT

D: TRBD1
size: -
J: TRBJ1-1
V: TRBV5-1
CDR3: CASSSRQGGYAVF
DNA: TGCGCCAGCAGCTCACGACAGGGTGGATATGCAGTCTTT

D: -
size: many
J: TRBJ2-2
V: TRBV20-1
CDR3: CSARGATGELFF
DNA: TGCAGTGCTAGAGGTGCCACCGGGGAGCTGTTTTTT

D: -
size: few
J: TRBJ1-1
V: TRBV12-3/TRBV12-4
CDR3: CASTETGRDTEAFF
DNA: TGTGCCAGCACCGAGACAGGCAGAGACACTGAAGCTTTCTTT

D: TRBD1
size: many
J: TRBJ1-5
V: TRBV20-1
CDR3: CSANRGRGNQPQHF
DNA: TGCAGTGCCAACAGGGGTAGGGGCAATCAGCCCCAGCATTTT

D: -
size: many
J: TRBJ2-7
V: TRBV7-2
CDR3: CASSLDLGDPQNF
DNA: TGTGCCAGCAGCTTAGATTTGGGGGACCCGCAGAACTTC

D: TRBD2
size: many
J: TRBJ2-2
V: TRBV5-1
CDR3: CASSHRTGTSTGELFF
DNA: TGCGCCAGCAGCCACAGGACGGGGACTAGCACCGGGGAGCTGTTTTTT

D: -
size: -
J: TRBJ2-6
V: TRBV20-1
CDR3: CSARLQSSGANVLTF
DNA: TGCAGTGCTAGATTACAGAGCTCTGGGGCCAACGTCCTGACTTTC

D: -
size: -
J: TRBJ2-2
V: TRBV27
CDR3: CASSLTSSSAGELFF
DNA: TGTGCCAGCAGTTTAACAAGCTCCTCGGCCGGGGAGCTGTTTTTT

D: -
size: few
J: TRBJ2-1
V: TRBV20-1
CDR3: CSARAIRGRYNEQFF
DNA: TGCAGTGCTCGAGCAATTCGCGGGCGTTACAATGAGCAGTTCTTC

D: -
size: few
J: TRBJ2-7
V: TRBV30
CDR3: CACLGTSAYEQYF
DNA: TGTGCCTGCCTCGGAACGTCAGCCTACGAGCAGTACTTC

D: TRBD1
size: few
J: TRBJ1-2
V: TRBV5-1
CDR3: CASSLGASRQGDGYTF
DNA: TGCGCCAGCAGCTTGGGGGCGAGTAGACAGGGTGACGGCTACACCTTC

D: TRBD1
size: few
J: TRBJ2-7
V: TRBV5-1
CDR3: CASSLRQGAGEQYF
DNA: TGCGCCAGCAGCTTAAGACAGGGGGCAGGCGAGCAGTACTTC

D: -
size: few
J: TRBJ2-7
V: TRBV12-3/TRBV12-4
CDR3: CASSLGLGNYEQYF
DNA: TGTGCCAGCAGTTTGGGGCTGGGAAACTACGAGCAGTACTTC

D: -
size: many
J: TRBJ1-1
V: TRBV20-1
CDR3: CSASSGTYTEAFF
DNA: TGCAGTGCTAGTTCCGGCACCTACACTGAAGCTTTCTTT

D: -
size: many
J: TRBJ2-7
V: TRBV6-1
CDR3: CASSPPGSYEQYF
DNA: TGTGCCAGCAGTCCCCCGGGGTCCTACGAGCAGTACTTC

D: -
size: many
J: TRBJ1-4
V: TRBV7-2
CDR3: CASRPAWKPNEKLFF
DNA: TGTGCCAGCAGACCCGCCTGGAAACCGAATGAAAAACTGTTTTTT

D: -
size: many
J: TRBJ2-3
V: TRBV12-3/TRBV12-4
CDR3: CASSSSRTGTSTDTQYF
DNA: TGTGCCAGCAGTTCTTCCCGGACGGGGACTAGCACAGATACGCAGTATTTT

D: -
size: many
J: TRBJ2-4
V: TRBV7-2
CDR3: CASSFRTVNIQYF
DNA: TGTGCCAGCAGCTTCCGGACAGTTAACATTCAGTACTTC

D: TRBD2
size: many
J: TRBJ2-3
V: TRBV20-1
CDR3: CSASSGRADTDTQYF
DNA: TGCAGTGCTAGTAGCGGGAGGGCGGACACAGATACGCAGTATTTT

D: -
size: many
J: TRBJ1-2
V: TRBV7-9
CDR3: CASSLVLLGYTF
DNA: TGTGCCAGCAGCTTAGTCCTCCTAGGCTACACCTTC

D: -
size: many
J: TRBJ2-2
V: TRBV5-1
CDR3: CASSFGQGLAGELFF
DNA: TGCGCCAGCAGCTTCGGCCAGGGGTTAGCCGGGGAGCTGTTTTTT

D: -
size: few
J: TRBJ2-3
V: TRBV12-3/TRBV12-4
CDR3: CASSLGAGPDTQYF
DNA: TGTGCCAGCAGTTTAGGGGCAGGGCCGGATACGCAGTATTTT

D: TRBD2
size: many
J: TRBJ2-1
V: TRBV6-2/TRBV6-3
CDR3: CASSSSGIGSDEQFF
DNA: TGTGCCAGCAGTTCTAGCGGGATTGGGAGCGATGAGCAGTTCTTC

D: -
size: many
J: TRBJ1-1
V: TRBV20-1
CDR3: CSASDGGPRGSNTEAFF
DNA: TGCAGTGCTAGCGATGGGGGGCCCAGAGGCTCGAACACTGAAGCTTTCTTT

D: -
size: -
J: TRBJ1-5
V: TRBV28
CDR3: CASSPRRVWGEPQHF
DNA: TGTGCCAGCAGCCCACGCAGGGTTTGGGGAGAGCCCCAGCATTTT

D: -
size: many
J: TRBJ2-6
V: TRBV24-1
CDR3: CATSEYRNRQSGANVLTF
DNA: TGTGCCACCAGTGAATATCGAAATCGTCAATCTGGGGCCAACGTCCTGACTTTC

D: TRBD1
size: many
J: TRBJ1-4
V: TRBV5-6
CDR3: CASSAGQGGEKLFF
DNA: TGTGCCAGCAGCGCGGGACAGGGTGGAGAAAAACTGTTTTTT

D: -
size: many
J: TRBJ2-5
V: TRBV10-3
CDR3: CAIRDQGGKETQYF
DNA: TGTGCCATCAGAGACCAGGGGGGGAAAGAGACCCAGTACTTC

D: -
size: many
J: TRBJ2-7
V: TRBV5-1
CDR3: CASNPGRVEGEQYF
DNA: TGCGCCAGCAATCCTGGCAGGGTAGAAGGCGAGCAGTACTTC

D: -
size: few
J: TRBJ2-1
V: TRBV3-1
CDR3: CASSQDGGFDNEQFF
DNA: TGTGCCAGCAGCCAAGATGGGGGTTTCGACAATGAGCAGTTCTTC

D: -
size: -
J: TRBJ2-1
V: TRBV5-1
CDR3: CASSAGRSAGYNEQFF
DNA: TGCGCCAGCAGCGCTGGCCGTTCAGCAGGGTACAATGAGCAGTTCTTC

D: -
size: few
J: TRBJ2-7
V: TRBV10-3
CDR3: CAISDQNSYEQYF
DNA: TGTGCCATCAGTGACCAGAACTCCTACGAGCAGTACTTC

D: -
size: many
J: TRBJ1-1
V: TRBV5-1
CDR3: CASSPRGEGWTEAFF
DNA: TGCGCCAGCAGCCCCAGGGGTGAGGGTTGGACTGAAGCTTTCTTT

D: TRBD1
size: many
J: TRBJ1-1
V: TRBV10-3
CDR3: CAISESAGQGYLAFF
DNA: TGTGCCATCAGTGAGTCCGCGGGACAGGGGTACCTCGCTTTCTTT

D: -
size: -
J: TRBJ2-2
V: TRBV20-1
CDR3: CSASGDNTGELFF
DNA: TGCAGTGCTAGCGGAGACAACACCGGGGAGCTGTTTTTT

D: TRBD2
size: many
J: TRBJ2-2
V: TRBV12-3/TRBV12-4
CDR3: CASRYFLAGTAGELFF
DNA: TGTGCCAGCCGTTATTTCCTAGCGGGGACCGCCGGGGAGCTGTTTTTT

D: -
size: -
J: TRBJ1-5
V: TRBV30
CDR3: CAWSVGQPQHF
DNA: TGTGCCTGGAGTGTAGGTCAGCCCCAGCATTTT

D: -
size: many
J: TRBJ2-5
V: TRBV29-1
CDR3: CSVQGSGETQYF
DNA: TGCAGCGTGCAGGGTTCAGGGGAGACCCAGTACTTC

D: -
size: many
J: TRBJ2-3
V: TRBV7-2
CDR3: CASSPRRSSSTDTQYF
DNA: TGTGCCAGCAGCCCTCGCCGGTCCTCGAGCACAGATACGCAGTATTTT

D: -
size: -
J: TRBJ1-5
V: TRBV19
CDR3: CASSIRGSQPQHF
DNA: TGTGCCAGTAGTATTCGGGGAAGTCAGCCCCAGCATTTT

D: TRBD1
size: -
J: TRBJ1-1
V: TRBV5-6
CDR3: CASSPDRESRIMNTEAFF
DNA: TGTGCCAGCAGCCCGGACAGGGAAAGTAGGATTATGAACACTGAAGCTTTCTTT